This TCR beta chain was profiled in a study of blood T cell repertoires in COVID-19. Study information: PBMCs, B-cell-depleted T cells, or T cells were the source of the cDNA or gDNA that made up the material.

How the authors handled the data: Nucleated cell counts were estimated from reference gene primer amplification. TCRdb's copy holds only in-frame clones and misses some; the assay was immunoSEQ multiplex PCR. V and J calls plus clone size are reproduced from that table; the DNA served to infer D and trimming. The table has about 230,000 clones, 70% to 90% seen once. This clone was seen once. The clonotype originates from a man in his forties or fifties with acute or convalescent COVID-19. The sample consisted of peripheral blood.

CDR3 coding DNA: TGTGCCAGCAGCTCAAAAGAATCATACAGGGCTTCCTACAATGAGCAGTTCTTC. Encoded protein: CASSSKESYRASYNEQFF. The chain employs TRBV5-8 and TRBJ2-1, with a weak D call TRBD1 (6 bases). The CDR3 consists of 18 residues. Trimming stripped 3 bases from V and 1 base from J, with 20 bases between. Per germline, CDR1 SGHTS and CDR2 YDEGEE.